Below are 20 T cell receptor beta chains sequenced from a single sample in a study of cytomegalovirus exposure and HLA in healthy donors. Primers for the PCR totalled 60 Vbeta and 13 Jbeta. Profiling relied on immunoSEQ multiplex PCR, and the TCRdb table lists in-frame clones only, not all of them. Found here are some 140,000 clones, about three quarters of them singletons; the top ten hold 1% to 1.5%. The sample was PBMCs. The receptors were gathered from a woman in her thirties or forties in good health and CMV-seronegative.

V gene TRBV2 combines with J gene TRBJ1-1; TRBD1 matches 7 bases. J gave up 10 bases and V 5 bases, and 13 bases lay outside the gene matches. Germline V gene sequence: CDR1 SNHLY, CDR2 FYNNEI. The CDR3 contains 14 residues. CDR3 residues: CASSLRDINRGAFF. The CDR3 DNA is TGTGCCAGCAGTTTGAGGGACATCAACAGGGGAGCTTTCTTT.

The chain links TRBV10-3 to TRBJ1-1, with D possibly being TRBD1 (6 bases). Germline CDR1 is ENHRY and CDR2 is SYGVKD. Trimming took 1 base from V and 8 from J, leaving 11 bases between them. The CDR3 covers 13 residues. CDR3 in amino acids: CAISEFRGREAFF. CDR3 DNA: TGTGCCATCAGTGAGTTCAGGGGAAGGGAAGCTTTCTTT.

The chain combines TRBV6-1 with TRBJ2-7; 10 bases map to TRBD1. The CDR3 covers 17 residues. After removal of 2 bases from V and 4 bases from J, the junction contained 11 bases not matched to a gene. Germline V gene sequence: CDR1 MNHNS, CDR2 SASEGT. The DNA for the CDR3 is TGTGCCAGCAGTGAAACCTTTTACGGGACAGGGGTGTACGAGCAGTACGTC. Protein sequence: CASSETFYGTGVYEQYV.

This clone was observed a handful of times. The rearrangement joins TRBV4-1 to TRBJ2-3; the match to TRBD1 covers 9 bases. The CDR3 runs to 15 residues. The V gene's germline CDR1 is MGHRA and CDR2 YSYEKL. The V gene end was trimmed by 4 bases and the J gene end by 1 base; junction bases not matched to a gene: 3. CDR3: CASSRDRVGTDTQYF. For the CDR3, the DNA is TGCGCCAGCAGCCGGGACAGGGTGGGCACAGATACGCAGTATTTT.

The chain links TRBV6-1 to TRBJ1-4; 7 bases match TRBD1. The CDR3 extends over 14 amino acids. From germline, CDR1 is MNHNS and CDR2 SASEGT. V trimming: 7 bases; J trimming: 8 bases; junction bases outside the gene matches: 10. The CDR3: CASIQRGTDEKLFF. CDR3 nucleotide sequence: TGTGCCAGCATCCAAAGGGGGACAGACGAAAAACTGTTTTTT.

This chain joins TRBV19 and TRBJ2-3; D not resolved. The V end lost 5 bases, the J end lost 0 bases, and 12 bases lay between the germline ends. The CDR3 extends over 15 amino acids. CDR1 is LNHDA and CDR2 is SQIVND in the germline V gene (reference sequence). For the CDR3, the DNA is TGTGCCAGTAGTCCCTCATTGGCTAGCACAGATACGCAGTATTTT. Translating it yields CASSPSLASTDTQYF. Complete variable domain (other parts from reference TRBV19 and TRBJ2-3): DGGITQSPKYLFRKEGQNVTLSCEQNLNHDAMYWYRQDPGQGLRLIYYSQIVNDFQKGDIAEGYSVSREKKESFPLTVTSAQKNPTAFYLCASSPSLASTDTQYFGPGTRLTVL.

The rearrangement uses TRBV7-6 and TRBJ1-5; TRBD1 agrees at 7 bases. CDR1 is SGHVS, CDR2 FNYEAQ, per germline. This CDR3 region has 15 residues. V lost 1 base, J lost 1 base, and 1 base stayed unmatched. For the CDR3, the DNA is TGTGCCAGCAGCTTAGAAGGGGGCAGCAATCAGCCCCAGCATTTT. Translating gives CASSLEGGSNQPQHF.

This clone was seen once. The CDR3 nucleotides read TGCGCCAGCAGCTTGAGGGAGTACAGGGGCACAGATACGCAGTATTTT. It specifies CASSLREYRGTDTQYF. This chain uses TRBV5-1 with TRBJ2-3, with D possibly being TRBD1 (6 bases). This CDR3 is 16 amino acids long. The germline V gene has CDR1 SGHRS and CDR2 YFSETQ. The ends were cut back, 1 base at V and 1 base at J, with 13 bases in the middle.

V usage is TRBV7-2 and J usage is TRBJ1-1; 7 nucleotides align to TRBD1. The CDR3 spans 16 residues. V was clipped by 1 base and J by 2 bases; unmatched bases: 7. The V gene's germline CDR1 is SGHTA and CDR2 FQGNSA. The CDR3 coding sequence is TGTGCCAGCAGCTTAGTAGGGGGCAGGATAAACACTGAAGCTTTCTTT. Translation gives CASSLVGGRINTEAFF.

The J gene is TRBJ1-2, the V gene TRBV28, with unresolved D. CDR1 is MDHEN and CDR2 is SYDVKM in the germline V gene. The CDR3 extends over 12 amino acids. V lost 5 bases and J 8 bases, leaving 12 bases between the germline ends. CDR3 sequence reads: CASSIDSGGYTF. CDR3 coding DNA: TGTGCCAGCAGTATTGACTCGGGAGGCTACACCTTC.

This chain links TRBV29-1 with TRBJ1-2; 8 nucleotides agree with TRBD1. The J segment lost 6 bases and the V segment lost 3 bases, leaving 9 bases of the junction unmatched. Per the germline V gene, CDR1 is SQVTM and CDR2 is ANQGSEA. The CDR3 is 14 residues long. The DNA of the CDR3 is TGCAGCGTTGATCAGGACAGGGCTTTGGATGGCTACACCTTC. Encoded protein: CSVDQDRALDGYTF. Supplemented by reference TRBV29-1 and TRBJ1-2, the full variable domain reads SAVISQKPSRDICQRGTSLTIQCQVDSQVTMMFWYRQQPGQSLTLIATANQGSEATYESGFVIDKFPISRPNLTFSTLTVSNMSPEDSSIYLCSVDQDRALDGYTFGSGTRLTVV.

The V gene is TRBV7-9, the J gene TRBJ1-1; D is perhaps TRBD1 (6 bases). Germline CDR1 reads SEHNR; CDR2 reads FQNEAQ (reference sequence). This CDR3 spans 14 amino acids. V shed 2 bases and J shed 3 bases, with 10 bases lying between them. In DNA, the CDR3 is TGTGCCAGCAGCTTACAGGGGTTATACACTGAAGCTTTCTTT. This gives the protein CASSLQGLYTEAFF.

The J gene is TRBJ2-7, the V gene TRBV9; D unresolved. Deletions cut 4 bases from V and 7 bases from J, with 18 bases between. From germline, CDR1 is SGDLS and CDR2 YYNGEE. There are 14 residues in the CDR3. CDR3 sequence: CASSPQTASWEQYF. The CDR3 bases are TGTGCCAGCAGCCCCCAGACTGCCTCTTGGGAGCAGTACTTC.

The genes are TRBV5-1 and TRBJ2-1; no clear D. The CDR3 contains 11 residues. The germline V and J ends were trimmed by 4 bases and 9 bases, with 8 bases remaining between them. Germline lookup yields CDR1 SGHRS and CDR2 YFSETQ. The chain's CDR3 is CASSTSGEQFF. The CDR3, as DNA: TGCGCCAGCAGCACGTCGGGTGAGCAGTTCTTC.

There are a few counts of this clone. The chain is built from TRBV4-1 and TRBJ2-7, with D possibly TRBD2 on 6 matching bases. Germline V CDR1 and CDR2: MGHRA, YSYEKL. The V gene lost 1 base and the J gene lost 3 bases, with 13 bases spanning the gap. The CDR3 spans 15 residues. DNA of the CDR3: TGCGCCAGCAGCCAAGGGGGACTCCGCGACTACGAGCAGTACTTC. Protein sequence: CASSQGGLRDYEQYF.

V and J are TRBV6-6 and TRBJ2-1, with 8 bases aligning to TRBD2. CDR1 and CDR2 (germline): MNHNY, SVGAGI (reference sequence). The V gene end was trimmed by 6 bases and the J gene end by 10 bases; junction bases not matched to a gene: 8. This CDR3 has 13 residues. In nucleotides, the CDR3 is TGTGCCAGCAGCGACGGACTAGCCTACGAGCAGTTCTTC. Its protein product is CASSDGLAYEQFF.

The chain employs TRBV4-2 and TRBJ2-5, with D perhaps matching TRBD2 (7 bases). The CDR3 spans 20 residues. V was clipped by 0 bases and J by 2 bases, with 25 bases between them. In germline, CDR1 is LGHNA, CDR2 YNFKEQ. Here the CDR3 reads CASSQDPRGGGTGLQETQYF. CDR3 nucleotide sequence: TGTGCCAGCAGCCAAGATCCCAGGGGCGGGGGAACCGGCTTGCAAGAGACCCAGTACTTC.

This clone was seen only a few times. The J gene is TRBJ1-2, the V gene TRBV6-5, with D possibly being TRBD1 (5 bases). V shed 3 bases and J shed 4 bases, with 9 bases lying between them. This CDR3 has 13 residues. The germline gives CDR1 MNHEY, CDR2 SVGAGI. CDR3 loop: CASSYRTSYGYTF. The CDR3 DNA reads TGTGCCAGCAGTTATAGGACAAGCTATGGCTACACCTTC.

The V gene is TRBV6-1, the J gene TRBJ1-1; D not certain. The CDR3 contains 12 residues. V was pared by 4 bases and J by 1 base, with 4 bases between. Germline V CDR1 and CDR2: MNHNS, SASEGT. The CDR3 sequence is CASSVWNTEAFF. The CDR3 DNA reads as TGTGCCAGCAGTGTATGGAACACTGAAGCTTTCTTT.

The chain links TRBV5-8 to TRBJ2-7; weak D call: TRBD1 (5 bases). The CDR3 runs 15 residues. The V end was cut by 2 bases, the J end by 6 bases, with 18 bases between. Germline CDR1 SGHTS, CDR2 YDEGEE. The CDR3 nucleotides read TGTGCCAGCAGCTTCTACCCCACGACAGCGTCCGAGCAGTACGTC. It codes for CASSFYPTTASEQYV.